What follows describes a single TCR beta chain. What it recognizes is unknown. Buffy coats from healthy blood donors served as controls. This sample is drawn from a study of STAT5B mutations in CD4+ large granular lymphocyte leukemia. Whole-study results and caveats: TRBV06-family usage was enriched in top patient clones (8/27) versus controls (2/35). No patients shared main leukemic clonotypes, though less than 30% appeared at low frequency elsewhere.

The CDR3 has 15 residues. The J segment lost 2 bases and the V segment lost 5 bases, leaving 6 bases of the junction unmatched. The germline V gene has CDR1 SGHNT and CDR2 YENEEA. This was a survey-level run. Sequencing was performed with immunoSEQ multiplex PCR; in TCRdb, only in-frame clones are kept and a portion is missing. Of 25,000 to 40,000 clones in the sample, roughly four fifths are singletons; the top ten hold 0.29%. The chain uses TRBV11-3 and TRBJ2-5; 9 nucleotides line up with TRBD2. The sequenced sample consisted of CD4+ T cells from blood buffy coats. The source of this sequence is a human donor in good health. CDR3 loop: CASSLGLATQETQYF. CDR3 coding DNA: TGTGCCAGCAGCCTGGGACTAGCTACTCAAGAGACCCAGTACTTC.